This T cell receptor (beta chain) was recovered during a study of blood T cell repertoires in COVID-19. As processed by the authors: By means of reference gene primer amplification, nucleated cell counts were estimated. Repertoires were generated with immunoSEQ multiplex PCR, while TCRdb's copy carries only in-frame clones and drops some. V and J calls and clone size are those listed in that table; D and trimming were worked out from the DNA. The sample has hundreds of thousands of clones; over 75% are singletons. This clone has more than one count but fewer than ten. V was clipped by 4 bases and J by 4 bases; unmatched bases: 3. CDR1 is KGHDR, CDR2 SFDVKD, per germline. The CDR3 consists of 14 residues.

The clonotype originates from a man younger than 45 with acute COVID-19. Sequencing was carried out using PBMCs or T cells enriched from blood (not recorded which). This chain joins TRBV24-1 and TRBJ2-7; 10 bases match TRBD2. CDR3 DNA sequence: TGTGCCACCAGTGAGGCTAGCGGGGGATACGAGCAGTACTTC. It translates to CATSEASGGYEQYF.